This passage covers 8 T cell receptor beta chains from one sample sequenced in a study of response to subunit inactivated influenza vaccine (dated by TCRdb to 2017 to 2018). The library was prepared using RT-PCR. The sequencer listed for this sample is Illumina HiSeq 2500. TCRdb handled the public reads itself, with Q25 trimming in fastp and clone calling in MiXCR, and kept productive beta chains. Under each unique CDR3 protein, matching rows form one entry showing the most common genes and DNA. The sample table lists 400,000 to 550,000 distinct CDR3 sequences, about 25% of them with a count of one. Of the sample, less than 2.5% falls within the top ten clones. Sequencing used CD4+ T cells sorted from PBMCs, obtained 4 to 6 days after vaccination. The source is a man aged 50-60 years who received an inactivated influenza vaccine. Donor details come from another sample of the same person, matched by shared clones.

V usage is TRBV20-1 and J usage is TRBJ1-2, with D unclear. V was shortened by 2 bases and J by 3 bases, with 4 bases between the two germline ends. The CDR3 sequence is 11 residues long. Germline lookup yields CDR1 DFQATT and CDR2 SNEGSKA (reference sequence). The CDR3 DNA follows: TGCAGTGCTAGATCAGACTATGGCTACACCTTC. This encodes CSARSDYGYTF.

The rearrangement uses TRBV20-1 and TRBJ2-3, with D perhaps TRBD1 (5 bases). Germline assignment: CDR1 DFQATT and CDR2 SNEGSKA (reference sequence). This CDR3 has 13 amino acids. Trimming left V 3 bases short and J 2 bases short, with 9 bases between. The CDR3 DNA reads TGCAGTGCTAGGGGGCGGTCCACAGATACGCAGTATTTT. This sequence encodes CSARGRSTDTQYF.

The V call is TRBV5-1, the J call TRBJ2-7; 7 bases line up with TRBD2. Germline trimming cut 4 bases from V and 3 bases from J; bases unmatched to any gene: 13. The CDR3 totals 16 residues. CDR1 and CDR2 (germline): SGHRS, YFSETQ. This CDR3 reads CASSQSTGGRGYEQYF. CDR3 bases: TGCGCCAGCAGCCAATCCACGGGGGGAAGGGGCTACGAGCAGTACTTC.

This chain links TRBV7-2 with TRBJ2-1; TRBD2 matches 12 bases. CDR1 is SGHTA, CDR2 FQGNSA, per germline. Trimming at V came to 6 bases and at J to 5 bases, leaving 5 bases not matched to a gene. The CDR3 consists of 15 residues. The chain's CDR3 is CASRARLAGDNEQFF. CDR3 coding DNA: TGTGCCAGCAGGGCTCGACTAGCGGGGGACAATGAGCAGTTCTTC.

This clonotype was counted between two and nine times. The chain employs TRBV28 and TRBJ2-3, with D perhaps TRBD1 (5 bases). The CDR3 contains 14 residues. Trimming stripped 5 bases from V and 5 bases from J, with 14 bases between. Germline lookup yields CDR1 MDHEN and CDR2 SYDVKM. CDR3 amino acids: CASSDQGRIDTQYF. DNA for the CDR3: TGTGCCAGCAGTGACCAGGGAAGGATAGATACGCAGTATTTT.

This clonotype occurred a few times. The chain joins TRBV3-1 to TRBJ2-1; D is tentatively TRBD1 or TRBD2 (5 bases each). V lost 4 bases to trimming and J lost 2 bases, with 12 bases between them. CDR3 length equals 15 residues. Germline assignment: CDR1 LGHDT and CDR2 YNNKEL (reference sequence). This CDR3 reads CASSRAGTTYNEQFF. Written as DNA, the CDR3 is TGTGCCAGCAGCCGGGCCGGGACGACCTACAATGAGCAGTTCTTC.

The chain is built from TRBV12-3 or TRBV12-4 and TRBJ1-1; D gene uncertain. This CDR3 is built from 13 residues. V gave up 6 bases and J gave up 6 bases, with 14 bases separating them. The CDR3 DNA sequence: TGTGCCAGCAGCCGACATGAGTTAGCTGAAGCTTTCTTT. Protein product: CASSRHELAEAFF.

This rearrangement joins TRBV29-1 to TRBJ1-2; TRBD1 is a possible D gene (6 bases). CDR3 length: 12 amino acids. Germline CDR1 SQVTM, CDR2 ANQGSEA. The V and J ends lost 6 bases and 5 bases respectively, with 13 bases between them. Written as DNA, the CDR3 is TGCAGCGTGGGCAGGGGATTTTATGGCTACACCTTC. It yields the protein CSVGRGFYGYTF.